The entry below gives a single T cell receptor beta chain sequence along with its context. Germline V CDR1 and CDR2: LNHDA, SQIVND (reference sequence). Trimming at V came to 0 bases and at J to 4 bases, leaving 9 bases not matched to a gene. The CDR3 is made up of 17 amino acids. This sample is part of a study of T cell responses to AZD1222 COVID-19 vaccine. Profiled with immunoSEQ multiplex PCR; TCRdb holds only in-frame clones, not every one. Seen here are some 120,000 clones, roughly 88% observed once, and the top ten hold around 20%. The receptor was isolated from an adult in good health. The gene calls are TRBV19 and TRBJ2-1; 7 bases match TRBD2. Here the sequenced sample was peripheral blood, taken on day 0 of MenACWY control vaccination. The CDR3 here is CASSIDLSGAPYNEQFF. For the CDR3, the DNA is TGTGCCAGTAGTATAGACCTAAGCGGGGCACCATACAATGAGCAGTTCTTC.